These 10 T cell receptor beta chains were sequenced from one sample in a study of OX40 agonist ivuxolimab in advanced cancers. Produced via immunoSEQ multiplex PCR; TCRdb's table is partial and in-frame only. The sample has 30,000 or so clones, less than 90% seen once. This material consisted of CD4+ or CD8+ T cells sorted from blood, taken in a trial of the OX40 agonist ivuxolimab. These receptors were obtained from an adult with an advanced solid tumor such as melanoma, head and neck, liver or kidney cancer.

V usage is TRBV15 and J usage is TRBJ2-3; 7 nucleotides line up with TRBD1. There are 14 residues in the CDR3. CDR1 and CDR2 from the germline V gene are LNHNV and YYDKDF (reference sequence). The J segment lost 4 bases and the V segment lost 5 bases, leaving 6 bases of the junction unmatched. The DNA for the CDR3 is TGTGCCACCAGCGATAGGGGGCGGCCAGATACGCAGTATTTT. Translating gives CATSDRGRPDTQYF.

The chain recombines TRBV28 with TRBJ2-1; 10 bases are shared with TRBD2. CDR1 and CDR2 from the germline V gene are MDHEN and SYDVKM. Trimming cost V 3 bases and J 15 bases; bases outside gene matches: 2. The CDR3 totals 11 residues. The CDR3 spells CASSLLAGVFF. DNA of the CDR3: TGTGCCAGCAGTTTGCTAGCGGGAGTGTTCTTC.

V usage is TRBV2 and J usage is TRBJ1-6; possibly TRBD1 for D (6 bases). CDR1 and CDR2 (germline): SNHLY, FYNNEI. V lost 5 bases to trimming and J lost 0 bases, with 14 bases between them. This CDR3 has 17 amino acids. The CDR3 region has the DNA TGTGCCAGCAGTCAAAACAGGGAAAGCTCCTATAATTCACCCCTCCACTTT. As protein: CASSQNRESSYNSPLHF.

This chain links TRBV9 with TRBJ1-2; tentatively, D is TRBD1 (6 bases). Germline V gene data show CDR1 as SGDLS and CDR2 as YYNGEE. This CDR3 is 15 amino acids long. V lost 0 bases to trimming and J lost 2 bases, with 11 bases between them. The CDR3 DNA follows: TGTGCCAGCAGCGTAGCTAAGGGGGACAACTATGGCTACACCTTC. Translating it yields CASSVAKGDNYGYTF.

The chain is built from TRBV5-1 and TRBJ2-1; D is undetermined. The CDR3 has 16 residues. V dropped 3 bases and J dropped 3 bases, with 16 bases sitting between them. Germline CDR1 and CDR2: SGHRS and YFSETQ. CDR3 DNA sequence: TGCGCCAGCAGCTCTCGAACCTCCTGGGTCTACAATGAGCAGTTCTTC. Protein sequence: CASSSRTSWVYNEQFF.

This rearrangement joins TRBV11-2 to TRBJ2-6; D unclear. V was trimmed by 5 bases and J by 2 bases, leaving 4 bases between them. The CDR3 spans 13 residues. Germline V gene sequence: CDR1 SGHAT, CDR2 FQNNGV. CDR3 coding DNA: TGTGCCAGCAGCCCGGCTGGGGCCAACGTCCTGACTTTC. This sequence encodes CASSPAGANVLTF. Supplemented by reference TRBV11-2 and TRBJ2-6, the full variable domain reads EAGVAQSPRYKIIEKRQSVAFWCNPISGHATLYWYQQILGQGPKLLIQFQNNGVVDDSQLPKDRFSAERLKGVDSTLKIQPAKLEDSAVYLCASSPAGANVLTFGAGSRLTVL.

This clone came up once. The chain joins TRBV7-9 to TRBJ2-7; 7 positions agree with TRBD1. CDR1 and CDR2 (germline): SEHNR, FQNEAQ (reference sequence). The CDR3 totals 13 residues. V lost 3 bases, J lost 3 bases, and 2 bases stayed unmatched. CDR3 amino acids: CASSLDRSYEQYF. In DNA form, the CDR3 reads TGTGCCAGCAGCTTGGACAGGAGCTACGAGCAGTACTTC. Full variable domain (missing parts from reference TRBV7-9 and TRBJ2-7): DTGVSQNPRHKITKRGQNVTFRCDPISEHNRLYWYRQTLGQGPEFLTYFQNEAQLEKSRLLSDRFSAERPKGSFSTLEIQRTEQGDSAMYLCASSLDRSYEQYFGPGTRLTVT.

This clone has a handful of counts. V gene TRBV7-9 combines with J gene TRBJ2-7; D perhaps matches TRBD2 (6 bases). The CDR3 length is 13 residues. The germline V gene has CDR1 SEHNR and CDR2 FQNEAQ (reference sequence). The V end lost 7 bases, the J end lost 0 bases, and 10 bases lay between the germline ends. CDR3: CASTPRDSYEQYF. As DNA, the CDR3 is TGTGCCAGCACCCCGCGGGACTCCTACGAGCAGTACTTC.

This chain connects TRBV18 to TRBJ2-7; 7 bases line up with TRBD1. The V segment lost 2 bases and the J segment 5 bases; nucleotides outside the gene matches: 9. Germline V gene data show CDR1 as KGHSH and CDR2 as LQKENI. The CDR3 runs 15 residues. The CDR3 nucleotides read TGTGCCAGCTCACCATCTGACAGGGTAGGCCACGAGCAGTACTTC. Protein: CASSPSDRVGHEQYF.

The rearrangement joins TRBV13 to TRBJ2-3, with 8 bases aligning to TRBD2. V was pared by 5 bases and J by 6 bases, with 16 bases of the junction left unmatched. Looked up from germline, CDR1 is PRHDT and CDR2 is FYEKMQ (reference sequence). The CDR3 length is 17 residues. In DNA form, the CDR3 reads TGTGCCAGCAGCGCCTCTCCATCAGCGGGAGTCTTTGATACGCAGTATTTT. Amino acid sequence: CASSASPSAGVFDTQYF.